The present TCR beta chain was sequenced within a study of neurological immune-mediated disorders. This clonotype has ten or more counts. The target antigen is unknown. Findings and limits, study-wide: The most TCR clonal expansion was seen in HTLV-1-associated myelopathy, and the least was seen in multiple sclerosis, which fell below healthy controls. Expanded clones shared no identical CDR3 amino acid sequences across subjects, which suggested private TCR-beta repertoires in all groups.

TCRdb re-called the 5' RACE reads with MiXCR, one entry per CDR3 protein. The top ten hold roughly 5.6% of the sample, which has about 81,000 distinct CDR3 sequences, under 4.5% seen once. Time point of the sample: longitudinal time-point 3. This CDR3 is 15 amino acids long. V lost 4 bases to trimming and J lost 4 bases; unmatched junction nucleotides: 3. CDR1 SGHRS and CDR2 YFSETQ come from the germline V gene. This clonotype originated in a woman aged 60-75 years with multiple sclerosis. Sequenced sample: PBMCs. V is TRBV5-1 and J is TRBJ1-5, with 12 nucleotides matching TRBD1. The CDR3 loop reads CASSPGQGANQPQHF. In nucleotides, the CDR3 is TGCGCCAGCAGCCCGGGACAGGGGGCGAATCAGCCCCAGCATTTT.